This T cell receptor (beta chain) was recorded in a study of blood T cell repertoires in COVID-19 (dated by TCRdb to the early 2020s). Describing the broader study: Samples from collaborators originated in the United States, Italy and Spain and spanned both the acute and convalescent phases of COVID-19. The samples were drawn from two sources: the first 160 participants of the ongoing ImmuneRACE study, and 1,000 to 1,500 subjects contributed by 6 global collaborators. The sample metadata nearly always contained a de-identified subject ID, COVID-19 status, age in years and sex. The material from the prospective study consisted of cDNA or gDNA derived from T cells, B-cell-depleted T cells, or PBMCs. The repertoires were released in a freely available public database meant as a resource for research on the immune response to SARS-CoV-2. Where HLA class I and class II types were available, the types were taken from metadata supplied by the sample provider, not from assay-based typing. Subjects who had been exposed to COVID-19, were actively infected with it, or had recovered from it provided the deeply sampled blood TCRbeta repertoires that made up the dataset. Overall results and qualifications from the work: The quantity of clinical and demographic metadata differed by source and by participant and was supplied without curation.

Collaborating institutions collected whole blood in K2EDTA tubes following their own protocols. For TCRbeta analysis, collaborator samples were shipped as frozen whole blood, as isolated PBMCs, or as DNA extracted from either sample type. TCRbeta CDR3 regions were amplified from genomic DNA using the immunoSEQ Assay, a bias-controlled multiplex PCR. The original pipeline was this. The number of nucleated cells in each sample was estimated by amplification of reference gene primers within the assay. To quantify the absolute abundance of each unique TCRbeta CDR3 rearrangement, sequence reads were collapsed and filtered. For each sample, productive Simpson clonality was calculated by taking the square root of Simpson's diversity index across productive rearrangements. TCRdb limited this immuneACCESS table to in-frame rearrangements with V and J called. A share of clones is missing; checked studies link under half to unresolved V genes, and the rest is unexplained. That table furnishes V, J and clone size, whereas the DNA furnished D and trimming. This sample comprises around 140,000 clones, 84% of them detected only once. About 5.1% of the sample is held by the ten biggest clonotypes.

Germline trimming amounts to 0 bases on V and 0 bases on J, with 4 as the count of junction bases outside the gene matches. The CDR3 numbers 16 residues from cysteine through phenylalanine. Only the CDR3 portion is preserved as DNA: 48 bases, with reading frame beginning at the first base. From a lookup of the germline V gene, CDR1 and CDR2 are SGHDT and YYEEEE. A word on this clone: This receptor's antigen is unknown. Base qualities are not recorded, but no much larger clone differs from it by a single base.

The TCR sequence derives from a human donor in a cohort sampled during active COVID-19. Source material: peripheral blood. This chain is built from TRBV5-6 and TRBJ1-2, and 8 junctional nucleotides match TRBD1. The DNA reads TGTGCCAGCAGCTTGGACGGGACAGGAGCTAACTATGGCTACACCTTC. This translates into CASSLDGTGANYGYTF.